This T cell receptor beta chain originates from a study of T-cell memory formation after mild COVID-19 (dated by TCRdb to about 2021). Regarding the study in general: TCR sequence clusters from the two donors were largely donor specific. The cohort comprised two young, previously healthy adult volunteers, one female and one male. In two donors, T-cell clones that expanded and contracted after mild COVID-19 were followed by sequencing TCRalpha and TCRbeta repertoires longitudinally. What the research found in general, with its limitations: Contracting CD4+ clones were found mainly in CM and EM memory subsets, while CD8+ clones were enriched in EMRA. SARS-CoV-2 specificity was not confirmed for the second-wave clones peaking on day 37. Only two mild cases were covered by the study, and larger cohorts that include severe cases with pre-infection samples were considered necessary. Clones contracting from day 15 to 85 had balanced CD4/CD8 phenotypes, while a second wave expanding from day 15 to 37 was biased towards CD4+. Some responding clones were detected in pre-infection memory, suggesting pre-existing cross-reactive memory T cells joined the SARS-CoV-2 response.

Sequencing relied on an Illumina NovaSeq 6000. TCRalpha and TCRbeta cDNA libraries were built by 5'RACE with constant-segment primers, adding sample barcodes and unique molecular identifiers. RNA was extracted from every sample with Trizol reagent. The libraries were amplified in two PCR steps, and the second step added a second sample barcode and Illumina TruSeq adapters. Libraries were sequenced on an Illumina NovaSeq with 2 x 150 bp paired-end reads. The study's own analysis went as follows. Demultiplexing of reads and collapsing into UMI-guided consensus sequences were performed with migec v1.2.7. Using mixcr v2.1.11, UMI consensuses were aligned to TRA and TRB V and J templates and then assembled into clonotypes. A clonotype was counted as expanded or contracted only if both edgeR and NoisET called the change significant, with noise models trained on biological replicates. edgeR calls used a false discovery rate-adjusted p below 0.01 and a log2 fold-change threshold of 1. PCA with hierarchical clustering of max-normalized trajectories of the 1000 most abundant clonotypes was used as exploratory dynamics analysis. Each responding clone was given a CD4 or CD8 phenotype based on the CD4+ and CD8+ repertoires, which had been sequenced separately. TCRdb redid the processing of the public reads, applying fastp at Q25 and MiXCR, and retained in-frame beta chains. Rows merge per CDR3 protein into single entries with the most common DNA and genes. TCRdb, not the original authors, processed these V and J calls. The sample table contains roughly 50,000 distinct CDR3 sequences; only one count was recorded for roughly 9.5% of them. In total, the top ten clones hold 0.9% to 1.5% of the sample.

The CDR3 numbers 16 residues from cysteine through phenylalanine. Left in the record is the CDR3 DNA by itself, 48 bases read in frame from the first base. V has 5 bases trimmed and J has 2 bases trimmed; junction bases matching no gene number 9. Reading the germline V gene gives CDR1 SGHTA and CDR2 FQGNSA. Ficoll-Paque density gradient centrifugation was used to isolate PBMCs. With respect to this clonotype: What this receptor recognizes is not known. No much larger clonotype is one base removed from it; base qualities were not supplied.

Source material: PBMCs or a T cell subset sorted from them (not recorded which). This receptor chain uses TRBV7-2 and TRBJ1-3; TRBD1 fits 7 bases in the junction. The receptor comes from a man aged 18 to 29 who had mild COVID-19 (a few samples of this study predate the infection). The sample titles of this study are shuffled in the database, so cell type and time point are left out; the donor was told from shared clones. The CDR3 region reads CASSRSPGTAGNTIYF. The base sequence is TGTGCCAGCAGCCGATCGCCCGGGACAGCTGGAAACACCATATATTTT.